A selection of T cell receptor beta chains follows, all from one sample in a study of blood T cell repertoires in COVID-19. TCRdb keeps only in-frame clones here, not all; method: immunoSEQ multiplex PCR. Of under 150,000 clones in the sample, approximately 89% were seen once. The source material was peripheral blood. These receptors all stem from a woman between 55 and 75 years old with COVID-19, enrolled during active disease. CDR3s include the opening cysteine and the closing phenylalanine or tryptophan. D genes are given only for firm matches. Size is stated for part of the rows, as once, few or many counts, or as a class when the clone is expanded.

V gene	D gene	clone size	J gene	CDR3 protein	CDR3 DNA
TRBV18	TRBD1	once	TRBJ1-1	CASSETGEVTEAFF	TGTGCCAGCTCAGAGACAGGGGAGGTGACTGAAGCTTTCTTT
TRBV19	.	.	TRBJ2-1	CASSISGIEDTEFF	TGTGCCAGTAGTATTAGTGGTATCGAGGACACGGAGTTCTTC
TRBV18	TRBD2	.	TRBJ2-3	CASSSYRVSGGDTDTQYF	TGTGCCAGCTCGTCGTACCGGGTTAGCGGGGGGGACACAGATACGCAGTATTTT
TRBV19	TRBD1	.	TRBJ1-5	CASSPAQGQPQHF	TGTGCCAGTAGTCCAGCACAGGGGCAGCCCCAGCATTTT
TRBV7-6	.	.	TRBJ2-1	CASSIYMGTYNEQFF	TGTGCCAGCAGCATCTACATGGGCACCTACAATGAGCAGTTCTTC
TRBV11-2	.	.	TRBJ1-1	CASSSNMNTEAFF	TGTGCCAGCAGCTCTAATATGAACACTGAAGCTTTCTTT
TRBV19	.	.	TRBJ2-7	CAASSSYEQYF	TGTGCCGCTAGCTCCTCCTACGAGCAGTACTTC
TRBV20-1	.	.	TRBJ2-3	CSASRSEGGDTQYF	TGCAGTGCTAGTCGGTCCGAGGGGGGGGATACGCAGTATTTT
TRBV11-3	.	.	TRBJ2-3	CASSLRAGATDTQYF	TGTGCCAGCAGCTTACGGGCAGGGGCGACAGATACGCAGTATTTT
TRBV7-9	.	.	TRBJ1-2	CASSLGGDHYGYTF	TGTGCCAGCAGCTTAGGCGGGGATCACTATGGCTACACCTTC
TRBV3-1/TRBV3-2	.	many	TRBJ2-3	CASSHHPDRTEVEYF	TGTGCCAGCAGCCATCATCCCGATCGGACGGAGGTGGAGTATTTT
TRBV7-3	.	.	TRBJ1-1	CASSPVLNTEAFF	TGTGCCAGCAGTCCGGTCCTGAACACTGAAGCTTTCTTT
TRBV12-3/TRBV12-4	.	.	TRBJ2-7	CASSYQGEYEQYF	TGTGCCAGCAGTTACCAGGGCGAGTACGAGCAGTACTTC
TRBV7-9	.	once	TRBJ1-2	CASSSDSPFYGYTF	TGTGCCAGCAGCTCCGACAGTCCTTTCTATGGCTACACCTTC
TRBV7-9	.	.	TRBJ2-7	CASSFTGGANEQYF	TGTGCCAGCAGCTTTACAGGGGGGGCAAACGAGCAGTACTTC
TRBV27	.	.	TRBJ1-2	CASSQDSRNYGYTF	TGTGCCAGCAGTCAGGACAGTCGAAACTATGGCTACACCTTC
TRBV7-9	.	.	TRBJ2-4	CASSPGAVAKNIQYF	TGTGCCAGCAGCCCAGGGGCAGTAGCCAAAAACATTCAGTACTTC
TRBV24-1	TRBD1	.	TRBJ1-2	CATSGTGNYGYTF	TGTGCCACCAGTGGGACAGGGAACTATGGCTACACCTTC
TRBV7-9	TRBD1	.	TRBJ1-2	CASSFGGQGNYGYTF	TGTGCCAGCAGCTTCGGGGGACAGGGGAACTATGGCTACACCTTC
TRBV19	TRBD1	.	TRBJ2-7	CASDRGNSYEQYF	TGTGCCTCAGACAGGGGGAACTCCTACGAGCAGTACTTC